A selection of T cell receptor beta chains follows, all from one sample in a study of blood T cell repertoires in COVID-19. Here immunoSEQ multiplex PCR was the method, and the copy in TCRdb shows in-frame clones only, minus some. The sample carries around 250,000 clones, roughly 80% recorded once. The sample consisted of peripheral blood. The source of these receptors is a man over 45 with active or convalescent COVID-19. CDR3s include the opening cysteine and the closing phenylalanine or tryptophan. D genes are given only for firm matches. The size of a clone is reported for some rows only, either as once, few or many, or as a class for expanded clones.

j_call	d_call	cdr3_length	v_call	clone_size	cdr3_nt	cdr3_aa
TRBJ2-1	NA	14	TRBV6-2/TRBV6-3	NA	TGTGCCAGCAGTTACGGGGCGGCCGACAATGAGCAGTTCTTC	CASSYGAADNEQFF
TRBJ2-7	TRBD2	15	TRBV6-2/TRBV6-3	NA	TGTGCCAGCAGTCCCGCGGGGGGTTACTCCTACGAGCAGTACTTC	CASSPAGGYSYEQYF
TRBJ1-1	NA	11	TRBV15	NA	TGTGCCACCAGCAGAGGCCCGGGGGCTTTCTTT	CATSRGPGAFF
TRBJ2-2	NA	14	TRBV7-2	NA	TGTGCCAGCAGCAACAGGGAAGTAGCCGGGGAGCTGTTTTTT	CASSNREVAGELFF
TRBJ2-7	NA	15	TRBV2	NA	TGTGCCAGCAGTGAAATAAGACAGTCCTACTACGAGCAGTACTTC	CASSEIRQSYYEQYF
TRBJ1-4	TRBD1	16	TRBV5-1	NA	TGCGCCAGCAGCTTCCGGGACAGAAGCACTAATGAAAAACTGTTTTTT	CASSFRDRSTNEKLFF
TRBJ2-3	TRBD2	15	TRBV7-3	NA	TGTGCCAGCACCCCTAGCGGGGCCAGCACAGATACGCAGTATTTT	CASTPSGASTDTQYF
TRBJ2-1	NA	18	TRBV18	NA	TGTGCCAGCTCACGACAGGGTCCCTCATCGGGAGGGTACAATGAGCAGTTCTTC	CASSRQGPSSGGYNEQFF
TRBJ2-1	NA	14	TRBV5-6	NA	TGTGCCAGCAGCTTGAATCGACTCAACAATGAGCAGTTCTTC	CASSLNRLNNEQFF
TRBJ2-1	TRBD2	18	TRBV9	NA	TGTGCCAGCAGCCCTCTAGGACTAGCGGGGGAGACCTACAATGAGCAGTTCTTC	CASSPLGLAGETYNEQFF
TRBJ2-7	TRBD2	15	TRBV7-9	many	TGTGCCAGCAGCTTAGTATCTAGCGGGGACTACGAGCAGTACTTC	CASSLVSSGDYEQYF
TRBJ2-3	TRBD1	15	TRBV5-6	NA	TGTGCCAGCAGCCCGAGGGGGCGGGGCACAGATACGCAGTATTTT	CASSPRGRGTDTQYF
TRBJ1-3	NA	17	TRBV7-2	NA	TGTGCCAGCAGCTTAGGAGGAGGGTACAGCTCTGGAAACACCATATATTTT	CASSLGGGYSSGNTIYF
TRBJ1-4	NA	13	TRBV7-3	NA	TGTGCCAGCAGCCAGGGGCAGGGGGAAAAACTGTTTTTT	CASSQGQGEKLFF
TRBJ2-3	NA	12	TRBV23-1	NA	TGCGCCGCAGGGCTACCCCCAGATACGCAGTATTTT	CAAGLPPDTQYF
TRBJ1-6	NA	15	TRBV5-5	NA	TGTGCCAGCAGCTTGGCCGACAGACCAAATTCACCCCTCCACTTT	CASSLADRPNSPLHF
TRBJ1-5	NA	16	TRBV13	NA	TGTGCCAGCAGCTTAGGCCCCAACCCGGGGGACCAGCCCCAGCATTTT	CASSLGPNPGDQPQHF
TRBJ1-4	NA	16	TRBV5-4	once	TGTGCCAGCAGCCCCCTCACAGGGTCCCGGAGTGAAAAACTGTTTTTT	CASSPLTGSRSEKLFF
TRBJ2-1	NA	14	TRBV18	NA	TGTGCCAGCTCACCCAGGGGTGGTTGGGATGAGCAGTTCTTC	CASSPRGGWDEQFF
TRBJ2-7	TRBD1	14	TRBV27	NA	TGTGCCAGCACCGAGGACAGGGCACCCTACGAGCAGTACTTC	CASTEDRAPYEQYF
TRBJ1-6	NA	14	TRBV14	NA	TGTGCCAGCAGCCACGGAGGCAATAATTCACCCCTCCACTTT	CASSHGGNNSPLHF
TRBJ1-4	TRBD1	14	TRBV2	NA	TGTGCCAGCAGAATCCGGGACAGAAATGAAAAACTGTTTTTT	CASRIRDRNEKLFF
TRBJ1-3	TRBD1	14	TRBV6-2/TRBV6-3	NA	TGTGCCAGCAGTTACTCGCAGGGGGCGAACACCATATATTTT	CASSYSQGANTIYF
TRBJ2-3	TRBD2	19	TRBV6-1	few	TGTGCCAGCAGTGAAGCTGGACTAGCGGGGGGCGCCCCAAGGGATACGCAGTATTTT	CASSEAGLAGGAPRDTQYF
TRBJ1-5	NA	14	TRBV2	few	TGTGCCAGCACCTGGGGGGTTAGCAATCAGCCCCAGCATTTT	CASTWGVSNQPQHF